This entry lists 27 T cell receptor beta chains sequenced from one sample in a study of blood T cell repertoires in COVID-19 (dated by TCRdb to about 2020). Library preparation employed the immunoSEQ multiplex PCR assay. In TCRdb, the immuneACCESS table is reduced to in-frame sequences with V and J assigned. These tables do not hold every clone; where another copy was compared, an unresolved V gene accounts for under half, and the others remain unexplained. A total of 200,000 to 250,000 clones appear in this sample, about 78% of them only once. The ten largest clones add up to 7.2% of the sample. The sequenced sample consisted of peripheral blood. The receptors here all came from a woman in her sixties or seventies with acute or convalescent COVID-19.

The CDR3 is CASSLDRGKGIGETQYF. CDR3 sequence (DNA): TGTGCCAGCAGCCTAGACAGGGGGAAGGGGATCGGAGAGACCCAGTACTTC. The chain links TRBV5-5 to TRBJ2-5; 9 nucleotides match TRBD1. Trimming at V came to 4 bases and at J to 4 bases, leaving 14 bases not matched to a gene. The CDR3 is 17 residues long. From germline, CDR1 is SGHKS and CDR2 YYEKEE (reference sequence).

The chain combines TRBV3-1 (or the pseudogene TRBV3-2) with TRBJ1-2; D remains unclear. The CDR3 spans 14 residues. Germline assignment: CDR1 LGHDT and CDR2 YNNKEL (reference sequence). The germline V and J ends were trimmed by 0 bases and 4 bases, with 9 bases remaining between them. The CDR3 is CASSQDRRLYGYTF. DNA of the CDR3: TGTGCCAGCAGCCAAGACAGGCGCCTCTATGGCTACACCTTC.

Comments on this clone: One end of the junction varies from germline; a read error may be responsible. The J gene is TRBJ2-1, the V gene TRBV19, with 9 positions matching TRBD1. Germline V CDR1 and CDR2: LNHDA, SQIVND (reference sequence). This CDR3 contains 14 residues. Written as DNA, the CDR3 is TGTGCAAGTAGTCACAGGGGGCCCTACAATGAGCAGTTCTTC. As protein: CASSHRGPYNEQFF.

CDR3 loop: CASSIPLSSYNEQFF. The DNA of the CDR3 is TGTGCCAGTAGTATTCCACTTAGCTCCTACAATGAGCAGTTCTTC. The chain combines TRBV19 with TRBJ2-1; no reliable D call. The V gene's germline CDR1 is LNHDA and CDR2 SQIVND (reference sequence). The V and J ends lost 3 bases and 0 bases respectively, with 9 bases between them. This CDR3 has 15 residues.

The gene calls are TRBV10-2 and TRBJ2-3; tentatively, D is TRBD2 (6 bases). The germline V and J ends were trimmed by 7 bases and 1 base, with 9 bases remaining between them. This CDR3 contains 13 residues. The germline gives CDR1 WSHSY, CDR2 SAAADI. The CDR3 sequence is CASTGRRTDTQYF. DNA of the CDR3: TGCGCCAGCACAGGGAGGCGCACAGATACGCAGTATTTT.

The genes are TRBV18 and TRBJ1-3, with 10 bases lining up with TRBD1. V was clipped by 5 bases and J by 0 bases; unmatched bases: 4. There are 16 residues in the CDR3. Per germline, CDR1 KGHSH and CDR2 LQKENI. The CDR3 bases are TGTGCCAGCTCATGGGGGACAGGGGACTCTGGAAACACCATATATTTT. Translating gives CASSWGTGDSGNTIYF.

The CDR3: CASSLASGSDTQYF. The DNA for the CDR3 is TGTGCCAGCAGCTTAGCCTCGGGGTCAGATACGCAGTATTTT. This sequence joins TRBV7-9 and TRBJ2-3; tentative D call: TRBD2 (5 bases). Germline V gene sequence: CDR1 SEHNR, CDR2 FQNEAQ (reference sequence). The CDR3 sequence is 14 residues long. The germline V and J ends were trimmed by 0 bases and 4 bases, with 8 bases remaining between them.

The chain is built from TRBV7-8 and TRBJ2-3; TRBD2 aligns across 8 bases. J gave up 0 bases and V 5 bases, and 7 bases lay outside the gene matches. CDR1 and CDR2 (germline): SGHVS, FQNEAQ. This CDR3 is built from 16 residues. The CDR3 region has the DNA TGTGCCAGCAGCCCCGTGAGCGGGGGTAGCACAGATACGCAGTATTTT. This encodes CASSPVSGGSTDTQYF.

The rearrangement joins TRBV7-2 to TRBJ2-4, with D perhaps TRBD2 (8 bases). V lost 5 bases, J lost 9 bases, and 17 bases lay in between. Germline V CDR1 and CDR2: SGHTA, FQGNSA. The CDR3 is made up of 14 amino acids. CDR3 DNA: TGTGCCAGCAGCACCGGACAGGCGGGGGGCATTCAGTACTTC. Translating it yields CASSTGQAGGIQYF. Full variable domain (missing parts from reference TRBV7-2 and TRBJ2-4): GAGVSQSPSNKVTEKGKDVELRCDPISGHTALYWYRQSLGQGLEFLIYFQGNSAPDKSGLPSDRFSAERTGGSVSTLTIQRTQQEDSAVYLCASSTGQAGGIQYFGAGTRLSVL.

This chain joins TRBV6-4 and TRBJ2-1; 11 bases line up with TRBD2. This CDR3 is 15 amino acids long. V gave up 5 bases and J gave up 2 bases; unmatched junction bases: 2. The germline V gene encodes CDR1 MRHNA and CDR2 SNTAGT. CDR3 in DNA: TGTGCCAGCAGTAAACTAGCGGGGGCCTACAATGAGCAGTTCTTC. Residues: CASSKLAGAYNEQFF.

This chain joins TRBV19 and TRBJ1-5; D is perhaps TRBD1 (6 bases). In germline, CDR1 is LNHDA, CDR2 SQIVND (reference sequence). The CDR3 is 14 residues long. V lost 7 bases and J 0 bases, leaving 10 bases between the germline ends. CDR3 bases: TGTGCCAGTAACAGGGTCGATAGCAATCAGCCCCAGCATTTT. Protein sequence: CASNRVDSNQPQHF.

This chain uses TRBV27 with TRBJ2-7; TRBD2 might be the D (6 bases). The CDR3 is made up of 13 amino acids. V lost 6 bases and J 7 bases, leaving 16 bases between the germline ends. Germline-derived CDR1 and CDR2 are MNHEY and SMNVEV (reference sequence). The CDR3 sequence: CASRSGTRQEQYF. The CDR3 bases are TGTGCCAGCAGATCCGGGACTCGGCAGGAGCAGTACTTC.

The chain employs TRBV2 and TRBJ1-1; 10 bases are shared with TRBD1. This CDR3 is 16 amino acids long. Trimming took 6 bases from V and 3 from J; bases not matched to a gene: 10. Germline CDR1 SNHLY, CDR2 FYNNEI. The chain's CDR3 is CASRAGTGVGDTEAFF. In DNA, the CDR3 is TGTGCCAGCAGGGCCGGGACAGGGGTGGGTGACACTGAAGCTTTCTTT.

This sequence joins TRBV7-6 and TRBJ2-5, with a tentative D call TRBD2 (5 bases). Germline V gene sequence: CDR1 SGHVS, CDR2 FNYEAQ. V lost 6 bases, J lost 2 bases, and 16 bases lay in between. This CDR3 has 15 residues. The CDR3 DNA reads as TGTGCCAGCAGTCGAAGATCCGGGATGCAAGAGACCCAGTACTTC. Translating it yields CASSRRSGMQETQYF.

This sequence joins TRBV6-5 and TRBJ1-3, with 7 bases lining up with TRBD1. The V gene's germline CDR1 is MNHEY and CDR2 SVGAGI. The length of the CDR3 is 15 residues. Trimming took 9 bases from V and 0 from J; bases not matched to a gene: 8. The CDR3 spells CASRTGDLSGNTIYF. The CDR3 DNA follows: TGTGCCAGTAGAACAGGGGACCTCTCTGGAAACACCATATATTTT.

The chain combines TRBV11-2 with TRBJ1-1; maybe TRBD1 (5 bases). The CDR3 is 14 residues long. The V gene lost 2 bases and the J gene lost 5 bases, with 12 bases spanning the gap. CDR1 is SGHAT, CDR2 FQNNGV, per germline. Written as DNA, the CDR3 is TGTGCCAGCAGCTTACAGGGATTGCGGACTGAAGCTTTCTTT. This encodes CASSLQGLRTEAFF.

CDR3 sequence: CAWSVTPWQGRANEKLFF. The CDR3 coding sequence is TGTGCCTGGAGTGTAACCCCCTGGCAGGGGAGGGCTAATGAAAAACTGTTTTTT. This chain links TRBV30 with TRBJ1-4, with D possibly being TRBD1 (6 bases). There are 18 residues in the CDR3. Looked up from germline, CDR1 is GTSNPN and CDR2 is SVGIG (reference sequence). The V and J ends lost 0 bases and 3 bases respectively, with 20 bases between them.

This clone was detected a few times. This chain uses TRBV21-1 with TRBJ1-1; the D call of TRBD1 is as the table states it, not checked on the DNA. TRBV21-1 is tagged as a pseudogene. The CDR3 length is 19 residues. The DNA of the CDR3 is TGTGCCAGCAGCAAAGGGCAAAGGTTTCACAGGGGTCGAGACACTGAAGCTTTCTTT. Protein product: CASSKGQRFHRGRDTEAFF.

The chain has TRBV5-1 and TRBJ2-5, with D possibly TRBD2 on 6 matching bases. This CDR3 region has 14 residues. Per germline, CDR1 SGHRS and CDR2 YFSETQ. V lost 0 bases and J 2 bases, leaving 8 bases between the germline ends. The CDR3 region has the DNA TGCGCCAGCAGCTTGGGTAGCGGACAAGAGACCCAGTACTTC. It translates to CASSLGSGQETQYF.

This rearrangement joins TRBV10-3 to TRBJ2-3, with 11 nucleotides matching TRBD2. This CDR3 spans 15 amino acids. Germline V gives CDR1 ENHRY, CDR2 SYGVKD. V lost 6 bases, J lost 4 bases, and 6 bases stayed unmatched. The CDR3 DNA reads TGTGCCATCAGGTTTAGCGGGGGGGATGCAGATACGCAGTATTTT. Translated: CAIRFSGGDADTQYF.

This clone was detected only once. V usage is TRBV5-1 and J usage is TRBJ1-2; 12 nucleotides agree with TRBD1. V lost 3 bases to trimming and J lost 8 bases; unmatched junction nucleotides: 5. CDR1 and CDR2 from the germline V gene are SGHRS and YFSETQ. The CDR3 has 14 amino acids. The CDR3 coding sequence is TGCGCCAGCAGCTGGGACAGGGGGCAAGGAGGCTACACCTTC. This encodes CASSWDRGQGGYTF.

J is TRBJ2-7 and V is TRBV5-1; the D gene is possibly TRBD1 (5 bases). CDR3 length equals 13 residues. The V end was cut by 4 bases, the J end by 7 bases, with 15 bases between. Germline V gene data show CDR1 as SGHRS and CDR2 as YFSETQ. The CDR3 loop reads CASSIDSLQEQYF. The DNA for the CDR3 is TGCGCCAGCAGCATAGACAGTCTCCAGGAGCAGTACTTC.

The DNA for the CDR3 is TGTGCCAGCGGATTAAAGGGACTAGCGGGGTTGCTGTACTTC. As protein: CASGLKGLAGLLYF. The chain has TRBV6-5 and TRBJ2-7; TRBD2 agrees at 13 bases. The J segment lost 12 bases and the V segment lost 8 bases, leaving 13 bases of the junction unmatched. The CDR3 contains 14 residues. Germline V gene lookup returns CDR1 MNHEY and CDR2 SVGAGI.

The chain is built from TRBV24-1 and TRBJ2-1, with TRBD2 as a possible D gene (6 bases). Germline V CDR1 and CDR2: KGHDR, SFDVKD. CDR3 length: 13 residues. V was clipped by 9 bases and J by 3 bases, with 11 bases between them. CDR3 sequence: CATGAGRYNEQFF. The CDR3 DNA sequence: TGTGCCACCGGAGCGGGCCGCTACAATGAGCAGTTCTTC.

The chain carries TRBV7-9 and TRBJ1-6, with D perhaps matching TRBD1 (5 bases). Germline V gene lookup returns CDR1 SEHNR and CDR2 FQNEAQ (reference sequence). CDR3 length: 14 amino acids. Between the trimmed V and J ends, which lost 5 bases and 7 bases, there was a span of 12 bases. The CDR3 DNA reads as TGTGCCAGCAGCCCCAGCGGGGGGAATTCACCCCTCCACTTT. It encodes CASSPSGGNSPLHF. Full variable domain (missing parts from reference TRBV7-9 and TRBJ1-6): DTGVSQNPRHKITKRGQNVTFRCDPISEHNRLYWYRQTLGQGPEFLTYFQNEAQLEKSRLLSDRFSAERPKGSFSTLEIQRTEQGDSAMYLCASSPSGGNSPLHFGNGTRLTVT.

This chain connects TRBV21-1 to TRBJ2-2; the table names TRBD1, a call not compared with the DNA. TRBV21-1 is described as a pseudogene. This CDR3 region has 14 residues. The DNA for the CDR3 is TGTGCCAGCAGCAAACAGGGGGCAACCGGGGAGCTGTTTTTT. Translating gives CASSKQGATGELFF.

The V call is TRBV9, the J call TRBJ2-1; 8 bases line up with TRBD2. The CDR3 consists of 16 residues. CDR1 is SGDLS, CDR2 YYNGEE, per germline. After removal of 4 bases from V and 4 bases from J, the junction contained 10 bases not matched to a gene. The CDR3 DNA is TGTGCCAGCAGCATCTCCGGTACTAGCGGTTACAATGAGCAGTTCTTC. Encoded protein: CASSISGTSGYNEQFF.